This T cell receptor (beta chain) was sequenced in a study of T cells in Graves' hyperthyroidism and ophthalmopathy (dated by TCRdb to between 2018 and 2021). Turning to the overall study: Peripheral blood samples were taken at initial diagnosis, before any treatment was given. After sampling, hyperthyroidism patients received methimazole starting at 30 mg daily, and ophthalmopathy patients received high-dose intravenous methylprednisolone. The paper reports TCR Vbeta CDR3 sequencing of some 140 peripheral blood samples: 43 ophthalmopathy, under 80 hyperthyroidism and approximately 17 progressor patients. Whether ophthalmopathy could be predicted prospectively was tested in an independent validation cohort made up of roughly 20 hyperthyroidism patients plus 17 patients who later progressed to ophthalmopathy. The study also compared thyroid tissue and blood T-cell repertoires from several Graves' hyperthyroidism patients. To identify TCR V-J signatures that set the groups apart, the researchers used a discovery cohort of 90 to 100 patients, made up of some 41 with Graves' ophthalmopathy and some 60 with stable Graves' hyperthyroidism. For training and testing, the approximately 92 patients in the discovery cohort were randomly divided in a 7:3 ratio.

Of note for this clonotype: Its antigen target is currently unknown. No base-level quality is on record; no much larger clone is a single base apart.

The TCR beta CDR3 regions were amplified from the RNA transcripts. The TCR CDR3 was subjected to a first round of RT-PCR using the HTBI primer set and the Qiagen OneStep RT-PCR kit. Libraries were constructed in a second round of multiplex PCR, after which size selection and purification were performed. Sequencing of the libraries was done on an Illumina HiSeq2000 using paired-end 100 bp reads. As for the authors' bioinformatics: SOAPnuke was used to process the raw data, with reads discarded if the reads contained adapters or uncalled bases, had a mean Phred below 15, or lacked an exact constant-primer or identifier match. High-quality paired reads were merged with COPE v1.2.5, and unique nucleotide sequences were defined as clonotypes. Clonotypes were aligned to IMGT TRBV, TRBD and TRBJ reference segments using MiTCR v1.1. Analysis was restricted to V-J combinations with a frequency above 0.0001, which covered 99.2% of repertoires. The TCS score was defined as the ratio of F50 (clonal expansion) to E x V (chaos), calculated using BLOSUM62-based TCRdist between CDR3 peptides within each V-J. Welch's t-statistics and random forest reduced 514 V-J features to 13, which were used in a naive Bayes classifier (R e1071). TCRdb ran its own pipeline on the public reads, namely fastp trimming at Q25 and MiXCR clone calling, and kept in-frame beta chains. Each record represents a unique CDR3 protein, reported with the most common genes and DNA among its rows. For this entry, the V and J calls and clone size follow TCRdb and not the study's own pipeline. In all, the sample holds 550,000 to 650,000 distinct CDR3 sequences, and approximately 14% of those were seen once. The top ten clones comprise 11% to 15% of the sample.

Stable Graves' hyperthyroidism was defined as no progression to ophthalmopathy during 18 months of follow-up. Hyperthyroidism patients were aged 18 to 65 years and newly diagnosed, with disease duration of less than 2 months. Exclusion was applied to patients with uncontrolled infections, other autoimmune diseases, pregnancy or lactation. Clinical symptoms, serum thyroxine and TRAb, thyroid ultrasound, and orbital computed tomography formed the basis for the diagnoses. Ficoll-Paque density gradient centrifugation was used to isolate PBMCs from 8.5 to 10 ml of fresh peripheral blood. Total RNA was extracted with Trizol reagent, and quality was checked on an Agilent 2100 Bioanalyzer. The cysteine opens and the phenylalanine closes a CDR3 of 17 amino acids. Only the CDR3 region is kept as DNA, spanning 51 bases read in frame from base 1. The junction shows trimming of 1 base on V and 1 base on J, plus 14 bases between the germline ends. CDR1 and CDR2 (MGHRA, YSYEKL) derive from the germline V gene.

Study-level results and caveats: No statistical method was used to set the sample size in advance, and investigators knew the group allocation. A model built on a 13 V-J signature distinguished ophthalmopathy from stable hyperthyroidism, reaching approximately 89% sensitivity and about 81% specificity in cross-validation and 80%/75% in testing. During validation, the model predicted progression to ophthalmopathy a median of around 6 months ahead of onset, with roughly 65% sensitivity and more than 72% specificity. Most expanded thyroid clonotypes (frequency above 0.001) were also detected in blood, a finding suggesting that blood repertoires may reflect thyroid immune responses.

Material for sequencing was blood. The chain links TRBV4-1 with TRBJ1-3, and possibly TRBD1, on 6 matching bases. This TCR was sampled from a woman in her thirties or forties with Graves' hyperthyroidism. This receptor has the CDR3 CASSQVLRQGSGNTIYF. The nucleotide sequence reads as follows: TGCGCCAGCAGCCAAGTTTTAAGGCAGGGGTCTGGAAACACCATATATTTT.